The present T cell receptor (beta chain) was sequenced within a study of cytomegalovirus exposure and HLA in healthy donors. Whole-study findings and limits: 87-base-pair reads could not separate some V segments, including TRBV6-2 and TRBV6-3.

The germline gives CDR1 MNHEY, CDR2 SVGAGI. V lost 5 bases to trimming and J lost 1 base, with 6 bases between them. The CDR3 length is 13 residues. Concerning this clone: The antigen is undetermined.

It was with 60 Vbeta and 13 Jbeta primers that the PCR ran. Clones were read by immunoSEQ multiplex PCR, and TCRdb kept only the in-frame ones, dropping some. The sample contains 170,000 or so clones, 78% of which appear only once. What was sequenced was PBMCs. The sequence was collected from a woman in her forties or fifties in good health and CMV-seropositive. The chain combines TRBV6-5 with TRBJ1-5; D is uncertain. The DNA for the CDR3 is TGTGCCAGCAGTCTGGCAAGCAATCAGCCCCAGCATTTT. Amino acids: CASSLASNQPQHF.